The entry below gives a single TCR beta chain sequence along with its context. The germline V gene has CDR1 SGDLS and CDR2 YYNGEE. The CDR3 is 15 amino acids. With 0 bases removed from V and 3 bases from J, the gap between germline ends came to 13 bases. TCRdb reanalysed the 5' RACE reads using MiXCR and keeps one entry per CDR3 protein. Altogether about 57,000 distinct CDR3 sequences are present, less than 30% being singletons, with the ten largest covering 2% to 2.5%. Cells sorted as Tregs were CD4+, CD25+ and CD127-/low. The specimen sequenced was tumor-infiltrating Tregs sorted from the breast tumor. The chain couples TRBV9 to TRBJ2-7, with a weak D call TRBD2 (6 bases). The clonotype comes from a female donor with breast cancer. The CDR3 loop is CASSVGRDSGYEQYF. CDR3 coding DNA: TGTGCCAGCAGCGTAGGGAGGGACTCCGGCTACGAGCAGTACTTC.